Following are 15 T cell receptor beta chains from one sample sequenced in a study of shared clonotypes between healthy human individuals. Clones were sequenced by immunoSEQ multiplex PCR, and TCRdb holds only the in-frame ones, with some missing. The sample includes about 1.5 million clones, 95% to 97% of them seen just once. Sequencing input: naive CD4+ T cells sorted from blood. Subset in this sample: CD45RA+ positively selected. These receptors were taken from a young man in good health.

The rearrangement uses TRBV28 and TRBJ2-7; D remains unclear. This CDR3 is built from 15 residues. Germline CDR1 is MDHEN and CDR2 is SYDVKM. V was trimmed by 8 bases and J by 5 bases, leaving 22 bases between them. DNA of the CDR3: TGTGCCAGCCAACGATTGGCGGAGCGCCGCGACGAGCAGTACTTC. Protein product: CASQRLAERRDEQYF.

This clone has just one count. V is TRBV9 and J is TRBJ2-2; 7 nucleotides line up with TRBD1. The V gene end was trimmed by 4 bases and the J gene end by 4 bases; junction bases not matched to a gene: 7. There are 15 residues in the CDR3. The germline CDR1 and CDR2 sequences are SGDLS and YYNGEE. This CDR3 reads CASSRQQGSTGELFF. In DNA, the CDR3 is TGTGCCAGCAGCCGACAACAGGGGAGCACCGGGGAGCTGTTTTTT.

This chain uses TRBV11-2 with TRBJ2-5, with a weak D call TRBD1 (6 bases). CDR3 length: 15 amino acids. Germline V gives CDR1 SGHAT, CDR2 FQNNGV. V was cut by 5 bases and J by 1 base, with 14 bases left in between. For the CDR3, the DNA is TGTGCCAGCAGCGTGGGTGACAGGAGCCAAGAGACCCAGTACTTC. The encoded protein is CASSVGDRSQETQYF.

This clone was counted a single time. The DNA for the CDR3 is TGTGCCATCAGTGAGTCCCGACAGAGAGAGACCCAGTACTTC. Residues: CAISESRQRETQYF. The chain joins TRBV10-3 to TRBJ2-5; possibly TRBD1 for D (5 bases). The CDR3 sequence is 14 residues long. V lost 0 bases and J lost 4, with 9 bases in between. CDR1 ENHRY and CDR2 SYGVKD come from the germline V gene.

V is TRBV10-2 and J is TRBJ2-7; TRBD2 aligns across 12 bases. The CDR3 loop spans 16 amino acids. CDR1 and CDR2 from the germline V gene are WSHSY and SAAADI. J lost 1 base, V lost 5 bases, and 6 bases had no gene match. Written as DNA, the CDR3 is TGCGCCAGCAGTCTGACCGGGACTAGCGGGTCCTACGAGCAGTACTTC. This encodes CASSLTGTSGSYEQYF.

The V gene is TRBV5-1, the J gene TRBJ2-7; D might be TRBD2 (6 bases). The V gene lost 3 bases and the J gene lost 6 bases, with 19 bases spanning the gap. There are 15 residues in the CDR3. Germline CDR1 reads SGHRS; CDR2 reads YFSETQ. CDR3 coding DNA: TGCGCCAGCAGCTCACTTTCGGCGGGGTTCGGCGAGCAGTACTTC. This encodes CASSSLSAGFGEQYF.

The chain combines TRBV5-1 with TRBJ1-1; D uncertain. The CDR3 loop spans 15 amino acids. In germline, CDR1 is SGHRS, CDR2 YFSETQ. V gave up 1 base and J gave up 2 bases, with 12 bases separating them. The CDR3 DNA reads as TGCGCCAGCAGCTTGCCCTCGGACCTCAACACTGAAGCTTTCTTT. It encodes CASSLPSDLNTEAFF. Supplemented by reference TRBV5-1 and TRBJ1-1, the full variable domain reads KAGVTQTPRYLIKTRGQQVTLSCSPISGHRSVSWYQQTPGQGLQFLFEYFSETQRNKGNFPGRFSGRQFSNSRSEMNVSTLELGDSALYLCASSLPSDLNTEAFFGQGTRLTVV.

As regards this clone: This sample includes further DNA sequences coding for the same CDR3. This chain links TRBV7-2 with TRBJ2-2; maybe TRBD2 (6 bases). Trimming left V 0 bases short and J 5 bases short, with 10 bases between. The CDR3 runs 15 residues. In germline, CDR1 is SGHTA, CDR2 FQGNSA. CDR3: CASSLASGVTGELFF. CDR3 DNA: TGTGCCAGCAGCTTAGCGTCGGGAGTAACCGGGGAGCTGTTTTTT.

V is TRBV18 and J is TRBJ2-1, with 8 bases fitting TRBD2. This CDR3 spans 18 amino acids. With 6 bases clipped from V and 5 bases from J, the junction kept 18 bases outside the gene matches. In germline, CDR1 is KGHSH, CDR2 LQKENI. The CDR3 DNA sequence: TGTGCCAGCTCTGCACTCCCCCCAGGAGGGCGGGAGGACAATGAGCAGTTCTTC. This codes for CASSALPPGGREDNEQFF. The complete variable domain, with remaining parts taken from reference TRBV18 and TRBJ2-1, reads NAGVMQNPRHLVRRRGQEARLRCSPMKGHSHVYWYRQLPEEGLKFMVYLQKENIIDESGMPKERFSAEFPKEGPSILRIQQVVRGDSAAYFCASSALPPGGREDNEQFFGPGTRLTVL.

The gene calls are TRBV7-2 and TRBJ2-3; possibly TRBD1 for D (6 bases). With 1 base removed from V and 7 bases from J, the gap between germline ends came to 12 bases. In germline, CDR1 is SGHTA, CDR2 FQGNSA. The CDR3 contains 14 residues. The CDR3 spells CASSLEVGDNTQYF. The DNA of the CDR3 is TGTGCCAGCAGCTTAGAGGTGGGGGACAATACGCAGTATTTT.

The genes are TRBV28 and TRBJ1-2, with 9 bases aligning to TRBD1. CDR3 length: 16 residues. The germline V gene has CDR1 MDHEN and CDR2 SYDVKM. J was trimmed by 5 bases and V by 6 bases; bases with no gene match: 13. As DNA, the CDR3 is TGTGCCAGCAGCCCATCGACGGGACAGGGAATTTATGGCTACACCTTC. This translates into CASSPSTGQGIYGYTF.

V usage is TRBV18 and J usage is TRBJ1-2; the match to TRBD1 covers 7 bases. This CDR3 has 14 residues. J gave up 8 bases and V 3 bases, and 9 bases lay outside the gene matches. Germline CDR1 and CDR2: KGHSH and LQKENI. The CDR3 loop reads CASSPRTGNGGYTF. The CDR3 DNA sequence: TGTGCCAGCTCACCGAGGACAGGAAATGGAGGCTACACCTTC. The variable domain in full, completed from reference TRBV18 and TRBJ1-2, reads NAGVMQNPRHLVRRRGQEARLRCSPMKGHSHVYWYRQLPEEGLKFMVYLQKENIIDESGMPKERFSAEFPKEGPSILRIQQVVRGDSAAYFCASSPRTGNGGYTFGSGTRLTVV.

The V call is TRBV5-1, the J call TRBJ2-2, with D perhaps matching TRBD1 (6 bases). The CDR3 consists of 14 residues. Trimming removed 5 bases at V and 3 bases at J, with 11 bases between. The germline V gene encodes CDR1 SGHRS and CDR2 YFSETQ. CDR3 sequence reads: CASRGDMYTGELFF. The CDR3 nucleotides are TGCGCCAGCAGGGGGGACATGTACACCGGGGAGCTGTTTTTT.

The chain employs TRBV25-1 and TRBJ2-6, with unresolved D. The CDR3 is 15 residues long. Germline CDR1 is MGHDK and CDR2 is SYGVNS. V was shortened by 4 bases and J by 2 bases, with 9 bases between the two germline ends. As DNA, the CDR3 is TGTGCCAGCAGTGGCACCACCCCTGGGGCCAACGTCCTGACTTTC. Its protein is CASSGTTPGANVLTF.

This chain uses TRBV7-2 with TRBJ2-5; no reliable D call. The V end lost 1 base, the J end lost 5 bases, and 2 bases lay between the germline ends. Per the germline V gene, CDR1 is SGHTA and CDR2 is FQGNSA. The CDR3 spans 11 residues. CDR3 residues: CASSLDETQYF. As DNA, the CDR3 is TGTGCCAGCAGCTTAGATGAGACCCAGTACTTC. The full variable domain, rest sourced from reference TRBV7-2 and TRBJ2-5, is GAGVSQSPSNKVTEKGKDVELRCDPISGHTALYWYRQSLGQGLEFLIYFQGNSAPDKSGLPSDRFSAERTGGSVSTLTIQRTQQEDSAVYLCASSLDETQYFGPGTRLLVL.